This T cell receptor (beta chain) was found in a study of OX40 agonist ivuxolimab in advanced cancers. At the level of the study: Ivuxolimab, which is an agonistic anti-OX40 (CD134) antibody, was administered to the patients. The study, taken as a whole, reports: With doses of 0.1 to 3.0 mg/kg, CD4+ and CD8+ blood T cells had undergone clonal expansion by week 6.

With respect to this clone: What it recognizes is unknown.

Assay: immunoSEQ multiplex PCR; the TCRdb copy retains only in-frame clones and omits some. This sample carries 84,000 or so clones, 75% to 90% of them seen once, and the ten largest clones take 2.5% to 3%. V shed 1 base and J 4 bases; nucleotides not matched to a gene: 9. Germline values: CDR1 LGHNA, CDR2 YNFKEQ. CDR3 length: 16 residues. Sequenced material: CD4+ or CD8+ T cells sorted from blood, taken in a trial of the OX40 agonist ivuxolimab. This receptor was identified in an adult with an advanced solid tumor such as melanoma, head and neck, liver or kidney cancer. The chain joins TRBV4-2 to TRBJ1-2; 7 positions agree with TRBD1. CDR3 loop: CASSQGQGESGYGYTF. The CDR3 nucleotides read TGTGCCAGCAGCCAAGGGCAGGGGGAATCGGGCTATGGCTACACCTTC.